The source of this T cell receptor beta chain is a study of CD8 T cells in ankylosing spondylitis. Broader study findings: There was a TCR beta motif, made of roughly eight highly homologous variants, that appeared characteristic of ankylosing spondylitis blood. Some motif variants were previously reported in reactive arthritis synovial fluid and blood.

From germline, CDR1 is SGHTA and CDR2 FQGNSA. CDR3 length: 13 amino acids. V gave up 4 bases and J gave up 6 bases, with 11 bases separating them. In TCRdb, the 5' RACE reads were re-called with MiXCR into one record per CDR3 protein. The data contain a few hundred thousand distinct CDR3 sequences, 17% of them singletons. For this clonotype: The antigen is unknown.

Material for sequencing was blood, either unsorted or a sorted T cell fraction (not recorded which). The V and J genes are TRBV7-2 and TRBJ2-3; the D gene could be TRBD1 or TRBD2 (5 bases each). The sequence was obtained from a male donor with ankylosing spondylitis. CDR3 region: CASSSGAADTQYF. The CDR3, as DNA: TGTGCCAGCAGCTCCGGGGCGGCTGATACGCAGTATTTT.